This T cell receptor beta chain was documented in a study of cytomegalovirus exposure and HLA in healthy donors. Study overall: An early release of data contained roughly 90 million unique TCRs, which came from HLA-typed donors. Study results and limitations: The study assumed roughly uniform donor sequencing depth for presence/absence analyses.

V shed 6 bases and J shed 5 bases, with 19 bases lying between them. The CDR3 spans 15 residues. Germline V gene data show CDR1 as SNHLY and CDR2 as FYNNEI. With 60 Vbeta and 13 Jbeta primers, the PCR was carried out. The method was immunoSEQ multiplex PCR; TCRdb's version includes in-frame clones alone and lacks a portion of them. Among 130,000 to 150,000 clones, about 86% were seen once, and the ten largest hold about 3.9%. Details on this clone: Its antigen is currently unknown.

V usage is TRBV2 and J usage is TRBJ2-5; D possibly corresponds to TRBD2 (6 bases). This receptor was identified in a man aged 40-50 years in good health and CMV-seropositive. The sample consisted of PBMCs. CDR3 loop: CASRAGTRTWETQYF. The CDR3 bases are TGTGCCAGCAGGGCGGGGACGCGTACCTGGGAGACCCAGTACTTC. Full variable domain (remainder filled in from reference TRBV2 and TRBJ2-5): EPEVTQTPSHQVTQMGQEVILRCVPISNHLYFYWYRQILGQKVEFLVSFYNNEISEKSEIFDDQFSVERPDGSNFTLKIRSTKLEDSAMYFCASRAGTRTWETQYFGPGTRLLVL.